This TCR beta chain was sequenced in a study of blood T cell repertoires in COVID-19. Study-level background: T cells, B-cell-depleted T cells, or PBMCs provided the cDNA or gDNA that served as material.

Germline V gene sequence: CDR1 LGHNA, CDR2 YNFKEQ. V gave up 1 base and J gave up 9 bases; unmatched junction bases: 9. The CDR3 runs to 15 residues. Sequencing was performed with immunoSEQ multiplex PCR; in TCRdb, only in-frame clones are kept and a portion is missing. Among 150,000 or so clones listed, roughly 80% were seen once. This TCR was sampled from a woman in her 70s with acute or convalescent COVID-19. Sample: peripheral blood. The chain recombines TRBV4-2 with TRBJ1-2; TRBD1 matches 9 bases. CDR3 DNA sequence: TGTGCCAGCAGCCAAGGACAGGGGGGCGAGGGCAGCTACACCTTC. It is translated as CASSQGQGGEGSYTF.